These 15 T cell receptor beta chains came from one sample sequenced in a study of blood T cell repertoires in COVID-19 (dated by TCRdb to 2018 to 2020). Libraries were constructed by the immunoSEQ multiplex PCR assay. TCRdb's version of the immuneACCESS table is confined to in-frame rearrangements and falls short of the full clone set. An unresolved V gene accounts for under half of the shortfall where checked; the remainder is of unknown origin. This sample comprises around 95,000 clones, around nine tenths of them detected only once. 5% to 6% of the sample belongs to the ten largest clones. Material for sequencing was peripheral blood. These receptors originate from a man aged 50 or older with acute or convalescent COVID-19.

V is TRBV28 and J is TRBJ1-5; TRBD1 aligns across 7 bases. V was clipped by 4 bases and J by 0 bases; unmatched bases: 12. This CDR3 contains 18 residues. Germline CDR1 and CDR2: MDHEN and SYDVKM. CDR3 sequence (DNA): TGTGCCAGCAGTTCCTCCCGTCGGGGGACAGCTAGCAATCAGCCCCAGCATTTT. This gives the protein CASSSSRRGTASNQPQHF.

The chain links TRBV18 to TRBJ2-1, with 14 bases matching TRBD2. With 3 bases clipped from V and 10 bases from J, the junction kept 8 bases outside the gene matches. The CDR3 contains 16 residues. Germline-derived CDR1 and CDR2 are KGHSH and LQKENI. The CDR3 bases are TGTGCCAGCTCACCCCCGGGACTAGCGGGAGCGAGGGAGCAGTTCTTC. Protein product: CASSPPGLAGAREQFF. The full variable domain, rest sourced from reference TRBV18 and TRBJ2-1, is NAGVMQNPRHLVRRRGQEARLRCSPMKGHSHVYWYRQLPEEGLKFMVYLQKENIIDESGMPKERFSAEFPKEGPSILRIQQVVRGDSAAYFCASSPPGLAGAREQFFGPGTRLTVL.

This clone was detected once. This chain connects TRBV9 to TRBJ1-5, with TRBD1 identical over 10 bases. Per germline, CDR1 SGDLS and CDR2 YYNGEE. The CDR3 extends over 16 amino acids. Trimming cost V 0 bases and J 6 bases; bases outside gene matches: 6. The CDR3 DNA sequence: TGTGCCAGCAGCGTAGGGACAGGGGGGTCGGGTCAGCCCCAGCATTTT. This translates into CASSVGTGGSGQPQHF.

V and J are TRBV19 and TRBJ2-1, with unresolved D. Trimming removed 7 bases at V and 10 bases at J, with 17 bases between. The CDR3 spans 13 residues. Germline assignment: CDR1 LNHDA and CDR2 SQIVND (reference sequence). The CDR3 protein is CASKSRGYPEQFF. CDR3 sequence (DNA): TGTGCCAGTAAGTCTCGCGGCTATCCGGAGCAGTTCTTC.

The chain uses TRBV3-1 (or the pseudogene TRBV3-2) and TRBJ1-6; D uncertain. Looked up from germline, CDR1 is LGHDT and CDR2 is YNNKEL (reference sequence). V lost 1 base and J 0 bases, leaving 22 bases between the germline ends. The CDR3 has 21 residues. The CDR3 sequence is CASSQVRGLLRASSYNSPLHF. The CDR3 nucleotides are TGTGCCAGCAGCCAAGTCCGAGGACTTTTAAGGGCGAGCTCCTATAATTCACCCCTCCACTTT.

The gene calls are TRBV30 and TRBJ2-1; a weak D match, TRBD1 (6 bases). Germline values: CDR1 GTSNPN, CDR2 SVGIG (reference sequence). With 0 bases removed from V and 5 bases from J, the gap between germline ends came to 29 bases. CDR3 length equals 20 residues. CDR3 nucleotide sequence: TGTGCCTGGAGTGTACCCGAGACAGGAGTATGGGGGAGATCCCACAATGAGCAGTTCTTC. Translating it yields CAWSVPETGVWGRSHNEQFF.

J is TRBJ2-3 and V is TRBV29-1; 8 bases are a match to TRBD2. Looked up from germline, CDR1 is SQVTM and CDR2 is ANQGSEA. This CDR3 region has 16 residues. V dropped 8 bases and J dropped 0; count of bases not matched to a gene: 13. The CDR3 reads CSYRGGMAASTDTQYF. CDR3 in DNA: TGCAGCTACCGGGGGGGAATGGCCGCTAGCACAGATACGCAGTATTTT.

This sequence joins TRBV19 and TRBJ1-1; tentative D call: TRBD1 (6 bases). Germline V gene data show CDR1 as LNHDA and CDR2 as SQIVND (reference sequence). This CDR3 is built from 15 residues. Trimming pared 5 bases from V and 5 bases from J, leaving 18 bases between. The CDR3 sequence: CASSSYSGAPTEAFF. The CDR3 nucleotides are TGTGCCAGTAGTTCGTACTCAGGGGCACCTACTGAAGCTTTCTTT.

This sequence joins TRBV7-9 and TRBJ2-4, with 10 nucleotides matching TRBD2. The ends lost 4 bases at V and 9 bases at J; junction bases unmatched: 12. CDR3 size: 16 residues. CDR1 is SEHNR, CDR2 FQNEAQ, per germline (reference sequence). The CDR3 reads CASSSPQAGGLVIQYF. CDR3 bases: TGTGCCAGCAGCTCACCCCAAGCGGGAGGGCTGGTCATTCAGTACTTC. The full variable domain, in which reference TRBV7-9 and TRBJ2-4 provide the parts outside the CDR3, is DTGVSQNPRHKITKRGQNVTFRCDPISEHNRLYWYRQTLGQGPEFLTYFQNEAQLEKSRLLSDRFSAERPKGSFSTLEIQRTEQGDSAMYLCASSSPQAGGLVIQYFGAGTRLSVL.

The V call is TRBV12-3 or TRBV12-4, the J call TRBJ1-1; D is unclear. The CDR3 has 11 residues. Trimming left V 0 bases short and J 7 bases short, with 3 bases between. CDR3 coding DNA: TGTGCCAGCAGTTTAGCTATTGAAGCTTTCTTT. Amino acid sequence: CASSLAIEAFF.

This sequence joins TRBV7-2 and TRBJ1-5, with 9 nucleotides matching TRBD1. This CDR3 has 17 amino acids. Losses at the gene ends were 1 base for V and 7 bases for J; bases not matched to a gene: 11. Germline V gene sequence: CDR1 SGHTA, CDR2 FQGNSA. The CDR3 here is CASSLELRRDRDQPQHF. The CDR3 DNA reads TGTGCCAGCAGCTTAGAATTAAGGCGGGACAGGGACCAGCCCCAGCATTTT.

The table lists this clone with a few counts. The chain combines TRBV5-1 with TRBJ1-5; 8 nucleotides line up with TRBD1. The CDR3 runs to 14 residues. V shed 4 bases, J shed 7 bases, and the junction held 7 bases outside the gene matches. From germline, CDR1 is SGHRS and CDR2 YFSETQ. The CDR3 is CASSLDRELQPQHF. The CDR3 nucleotides read TGCGCCAGCAGCCTGGACAGGGAGTTACAGCCCCAGCATTTT.

The V and J genes are TRBV7-9 and TRBJ2-3; TRBD1 might be the D (5 bases). Germline values: CDR1 SEHNR, CDR2 FQNEAQ (reference sequence). V was shortened by 1 base and J by 2 bases, with 13 bases between the two germline ends. The CDR3 is 16 residues long. CDR3 amino acids: CASSLGLQDLTDTQYF. In nucleotides, the CDR3 is TGTGCCAGCAGCTTAGGCTTACAGGACCTCACAGATACGCAGTATTTT. The full variable domain, rest sourced from reference TRBV7-9 and TRBJ2-3, is DTGVSQNPRHKITKRGQNVTFRCDPISEHNRLYWYRQTLGQGPEFLTYFQNEAQLEKSRLLSDRFSAERPKGSFSTLEIQRTEQGDSAMYLCASSLGLQDLTDTQYFGPGTRLTVL.

The chain recombines TRBV6-5 with TRBJ1-5, with 7 bases aligning to TRBD1. With V trimmed by 6 bases and J by 3 bases, 8 bases remained unmatched. In germline, CDR1 is MNHEY, CDR2 SVGAGI. The length of the CDR3 is 15 residues. This CDR3 is CASSDRQGFNQPQHF. The DNA of the CDR3 is TGTGCCAGCAGCGATCGACAGGGCTTCAATCAGCCCCAGCATTTT.

V is TRBV12-5 and J is TRBJ2-7, with 8 bases identical to TRBD2. V lost 2 bases to trimming and J lost 4 bases; unmatched junction nucleotides: 10. The germline CDR1 and CDR2 sequences are LGHNT and FRNRAP. CDR3 size: 16 residues. The DNA for the CDR3 is TGTGCTAGTGGTTTGAAGCCGGGAGGGGCGATTTACGAGCAGTACTTC. The encoded protein is CASGLKPGGAIYEQYF.